This T cell receptor (beta chain) was documented in a study of blood T cell repertoires in COVID-19. The data were produced by immunoSEQ multiplex PCR, yet TCRdb's version contains in-frame clones alone and is incomplete. The profile shows around 100,000 clones, about nine tenths of them singletons. With 2 bases removed from V and 8 bases from J, the gap between germline ends came to 7 bases. This CDR3 is built from 11 residues. Germline loops: CDR1 MNHEY, CDR2 SVGEGT. The clonotype comes from a human donor with active COVID-19. The donor label of this sample is uncertain. J is TRBJ2-7 and V is TRBV6-2 or TRBV6-3; D gene ambiguous. Sequencing input: peripheral blood. This chain's CDR3 is CASSYGPKQYF. CDR3 DNA sequence: TGTGCCAGCAGTTACGGGCCAAAGCAGTACTTC.